The clone carrying this TCR beta chain was counted only a few times. Its specificity is unknown. As it was prepared, the TCRbeta library received unique molecular identifiers. TCRdb independently ran MiXCR on the PCR reads; one entry per CDR3 protein. The sample consists of about 640,000 distinct CDR3 sequences, approximately 13% of them appearing once. The data were obtained in a study of T-cell reconstitution after alpha-beta-depleted transplantation in children. Study-wide points: Certain patients had high TCRbeta diversity at day 60, and it came from recipient T cells and thymic progenitors that survived. Expanded graft clones numbering several hundred reportedly gave rise to alpha-beta T cells about two months after transplant.

The CDR3 contains 16 residues. CDR1 is SGHTA and CDR2 is FQGTGA in the germline V gene. The junction had 11 bases not matched to a gene; V was cut back by 4 bases and J by 7 bases. The sample in question was PBMCs, mostly from graft donor cells, obtained 360 days after TCRalphabeta/CD19-depleted stem cell transplant. This chain uses TRBV7-3 with TRBJ2-1; 9 bases agree with TRBD2. The origin of this receptor is a male patient under 18 who had a stem cell transplant for acute myeloid leukemia, so the T cells may come from the graft donor. The CDR3 DNA follows: TGTGCCAGCAGCTCCATAGCGGGAGAGTTTAGGAATGAGCAGTTCTTC. As protein: CASSSIAGEFRNEQFF.